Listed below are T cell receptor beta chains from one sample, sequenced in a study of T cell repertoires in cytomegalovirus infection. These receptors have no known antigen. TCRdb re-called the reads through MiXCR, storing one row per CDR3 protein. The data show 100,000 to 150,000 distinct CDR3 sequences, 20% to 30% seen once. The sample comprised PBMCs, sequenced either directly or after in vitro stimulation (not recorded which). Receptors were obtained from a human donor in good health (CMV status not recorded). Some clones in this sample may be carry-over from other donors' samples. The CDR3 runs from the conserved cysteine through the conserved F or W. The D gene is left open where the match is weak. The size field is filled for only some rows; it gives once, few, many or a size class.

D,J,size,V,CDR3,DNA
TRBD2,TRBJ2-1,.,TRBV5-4,CASSPVGGLAGVEQFF,TGTGCCAGCAGCCCAGTGGGAGGACTAGCGGGAGTTGAGCAGTTCTTC
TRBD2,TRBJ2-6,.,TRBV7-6,CASSWEGSGANVLTF,TGTGCCAGCAGCTGGGAGGGGTCTGGGGCCAACGTCCTGACTTTC
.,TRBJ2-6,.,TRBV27,CASSRETGANVLTF,TGTGCCAGCAGTCGGGAAACTGGGGCCAACGTCCTGACTTTC
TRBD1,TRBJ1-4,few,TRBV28,CASMEGALANEKLFF,TGTGCCAGCATGGAGGGGGCCCTCGCGAATGAAAAACTGTTTTTT
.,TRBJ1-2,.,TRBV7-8,CASSLDWTVLTYGYTF,TGTGCCAGCAGCTTAGACTGGACAGTCTTAACCTATGGCTACACCTTC
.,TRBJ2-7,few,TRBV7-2,CASSVVRGYEQYF,TGTGCCAGCAGCGTTGTTAGGGGATACGAGCAGTACTTC
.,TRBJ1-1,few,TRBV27,CASSVPGNTEAFF,TGTGCCAGCAGTGTACCAGGGAACACTGAAGCTTTCTTT
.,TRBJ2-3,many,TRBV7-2,CASSSEIADTQYF,TGTGCCAGCAGCTCCGAGATAGCTGATACGCAGTATTTT
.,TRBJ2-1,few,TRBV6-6,CASSYSGERSYNEQFF,TGTGCCAGCAGTTACTCTGGCGAGCGGTCCTACAATGAGCAGTTCTTC
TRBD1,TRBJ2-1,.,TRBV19,CASRWTGWDEQFF,TGTGCCAGTAGGTGGACAGGGTGGGATGAGCAGTTCTTC
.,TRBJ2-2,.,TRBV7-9,CASSFSGDHGELFF,TGTGCCAGCAGCTTTTCAGGAGACCACGGGGAGCTGTTTTTT
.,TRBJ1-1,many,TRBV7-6,CASSPGTLGGENTEAFF,TGTGCCAGCAGCCCTGGGACTTTAGGAGGGGAGAACACTGAAGCTTTCTTT
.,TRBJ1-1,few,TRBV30,CAWSAYSTEAFF,TGTGCCTGGAGCGCATACAGCACTGAAGCTTTCTTT
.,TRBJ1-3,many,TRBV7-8,CASSLAGGFGNTIYF,TGTGCCAGCAGCTTAGCGGGAGGGTTTGGAAACACCATATATTTT
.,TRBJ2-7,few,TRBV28,CASNGGGSEQYF,TGTGCCAGCAACGGAGGGGGATCCGAGCAGTACTTC
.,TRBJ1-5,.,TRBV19,CASSIGRTGNQPQHF,TGTGCCAGTAGTATAGGTAGGACGGGAAATCAGCCCCAGCATTTT
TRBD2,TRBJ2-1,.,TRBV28,CASSLREARFF,TGTGCCAGCAGTCTCCGGGAGGCCCGGTTCTTC
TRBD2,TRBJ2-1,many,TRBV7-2,CASSWGVAGSYNEQFF,TGTGCCAGCAGCTGGGGGGTAGCGGGCTCCTACAATGAGCAGTTCTTC
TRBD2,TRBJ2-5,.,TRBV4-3,CASSQSLLAGVKETQYF,TGCGCCAGCAGCCAAAGCCTTTTAGCGGGAGTGAAAGAGACCCAGTACTTC
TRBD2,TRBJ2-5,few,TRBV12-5,CASGLAVGRETQYF,TGTGCTAGTGGTCTAGCGGTCGGAAGGGAGACCCAGTACTTC
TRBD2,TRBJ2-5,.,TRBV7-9,CASSLSLAGGQETQYF,TGTGCCAGCAGCTTAAGCCTAGCGGGAGGTCAAGAGACCCAGTACTTC
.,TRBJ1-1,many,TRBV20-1,CSPAGLPTEAFF,TGCAGTCCAGCGGGGCTACCAACCGAAGCTTTCTTT
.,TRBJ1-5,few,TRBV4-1,CASSPPGGYQPQHF,TGCGCCAGCAGCCCCCCCGGAGGATACCAGCCCCAGCATTTT
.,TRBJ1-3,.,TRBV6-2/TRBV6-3,CASSYAPEGYSGNTIYF,TGTGCCAGCAGTTACGCCCCGGAGGGATACTCTGGAAACACCATATATTTT
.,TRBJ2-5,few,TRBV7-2,CASSLETRRETQYF,TGTGCCAGCAGCTTAGAGACTAGACGGGAGACCCAGTACTTC
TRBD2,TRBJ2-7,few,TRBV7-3,CASSQYSGGSYEQYF,TGTGCCAGCAGCCAATACAGCGGGGGTTCCTACGAGCAGTACTTC
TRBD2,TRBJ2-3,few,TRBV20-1,CSADQTSGSGDTQYF,TGCAGTGCTGATCAGACTAGCGGGAGTGGAGATACGCAGTATTTT
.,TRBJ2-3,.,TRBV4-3,CASRQDQGDTQYF,TGCGCCAGCAGACAAGATCAAGGAGATACGCAGTATTTT
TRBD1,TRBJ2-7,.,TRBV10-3,CAIQATDRGLAEQYF,TGTGCCATCCAAGCTACGGACAGGGGGCTCGCCGAGCAGTACTTC
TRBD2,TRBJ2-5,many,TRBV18,CASSPSGSETQYF,TGTGCCAGCTCACCAAGCGGGAGCGAGACCCAGTACTTC
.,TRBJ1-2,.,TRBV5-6,CASSVTGVESGYTF,TGTGCCAGCAGCGTGACAGGTGTAGAATCTGGCTACACCTTC
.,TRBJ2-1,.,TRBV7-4,CASSQDPSLGYEQFF,TGTGCCAGCAGCCAGGACCCATCGCTCGGCTATGAGCAGTTCTTC
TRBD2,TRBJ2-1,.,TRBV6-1,CASKRRLASYNEQFF,TGTGCCAGCAAAAGGAGACTAGCTAGCTACAATGAGCAGTTCTTC
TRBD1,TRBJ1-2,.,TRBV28,CASSLYGQGFNYGYTF,TGTGCCAGCAGTTTATACGGACAGGGTTTTAACTATGGCTACACCTTC
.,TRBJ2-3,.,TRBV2,CASSRLVMGTDTQYF,TGTGCCAGCAGTCGGCTAGTAATGGGGACAGATACGCAGTATTTT
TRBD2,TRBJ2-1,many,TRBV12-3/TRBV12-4,CASSPGGGNEQFF,TGTGCCAGCAGTCCCGGGGGGGGCAATGAGCAGTTCTTC
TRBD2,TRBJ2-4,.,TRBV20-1,CSARTSGSGTKNIQYF,TGCAGTGCCCGGACTAGCGGGAGTGGAACCAAAAACATTCAGTACTTC
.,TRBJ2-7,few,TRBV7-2,CASSLGPSDYEQYF,TGTGCCAGCAGCTTAGGTCCCTCCGACTACGAGCAGTACTTC
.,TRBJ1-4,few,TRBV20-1,CSASGSPATNEKLFF,TGCAGTGCCAGTGGGAGCCCTGCAACTAATGAAAAACTGTTTTTT
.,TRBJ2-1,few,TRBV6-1,CASSRKRRDEQFF,TGTGCCAGCAGTCGAAAGAGACGAGATGAGCAGTTCTTC
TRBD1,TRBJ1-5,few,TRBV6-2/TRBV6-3,CASSYVQGANQPQHF,TGTGCCAGCAGTTACGTACAGGGGGCGAATCAGCCCCAGCATTTT
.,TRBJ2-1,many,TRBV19,CASEGDLYNEQFF,TGTGCCAGTGAAGGCGATCTCTACAATGAGCAGTTCTTC
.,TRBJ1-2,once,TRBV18,CASSPSGVGYGYTF,TGTGCCAGCTCACCCTCAGGGGTGGGCTATGGCTACACCTTC
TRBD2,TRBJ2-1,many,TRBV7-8,CASSLANQREVSYNEQFF,TGTGCCAGCAGCTTAGCGAATCAGCGGGAGGTCTCCTACAATGAGCAGTTCTTC
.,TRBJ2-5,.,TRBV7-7,CASAFGGVEETQYF,TGTGCTAGCGCATTCGGGGGCGTGGAAGAGACCCAGTACTTC
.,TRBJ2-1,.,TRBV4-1,CASSQDRGPYNEQFF,TGCGCCAGCAGCCAAGACCGAGGGCCCTACAATGAGCAGTTCTTC
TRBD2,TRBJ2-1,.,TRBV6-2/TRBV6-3,CASSYSTLAGERSSYNEQFF,TGTGCCAGCAGTTACTCGACTCTAGCGGGAGAGAGGAGCTCCTACAATGAGCAGTTCTTC
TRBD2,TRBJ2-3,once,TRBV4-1,CASSQVAGGSTDTQYF,TGCGCCAGCAGCCAAGTCGCGGGAGGTAGCACAGATACGCAGTATTTT
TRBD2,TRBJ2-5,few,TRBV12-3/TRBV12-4,CASALAGQETQYF,TGTGCCAGCGCGCTAGCGGGACAAGAGACCCAGTACTTC
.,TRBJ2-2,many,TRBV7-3,CASGTPNTGELFF,TGTGCCAGCGGGACACCGAACACCGGGGAGCTGTTTTTT
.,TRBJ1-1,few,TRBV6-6,CASSPDGTVREAFF,TGTGCCAGCAGTCCGGACGGAACCGTTAGGGAAGCTTTCTTT
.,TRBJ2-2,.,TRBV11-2,CASSFPRGKDTGELFF,TGTGCCAGCAGCTTCCCGAGGGGCAAGGACACCGGGGAGCTGTTTTTT
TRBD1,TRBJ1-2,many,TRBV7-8,CASSWDRGRVDYGYTF,TGTGCCAGCAGCTGGGACAGGGGGCGAGTCGACTATGGCTACACCTTC
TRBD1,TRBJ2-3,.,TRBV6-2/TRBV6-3,CASRGQGARRDTQYF,TGTGCCAGCAGGGGACAGGGGGCAAGAAGAGATACGCAGTATTTT
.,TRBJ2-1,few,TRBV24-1,CATSLGDTFGDEQFF,TGTGCCACCAGTCTCGGGGACACCTTCGGGGATGAGCAGTTCTTC
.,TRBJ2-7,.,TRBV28,CASTGLFSYEQYF,TGTGCCAGCACCGGACTTTTCTCCTACGAGCAGTACTTC
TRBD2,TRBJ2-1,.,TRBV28,CASSSPGGRGSSYNEQFF,TGTGCCAGCAGTTCCCCGGGCGGGAGGGGGAGCTCCTACAATGAGCAGTTCTTC